Listed here are 9 T cell receptor beta chains from one sample, sequenced in a study of T-cell reconstitution after alpha-beta-depleted transplantation in children. As it was prepared, the TCRbeta library received unique molecular identifiers. From the PCR reads, TCRdb called clonotypes with MiXCR, one entry per CDR3 protein. Of about 230,000 distinct CDR3 sequences in the sample, roughly a tenth are singletons; the top ten hold under 30%. The specimen was PBMCs, collected before TCRalphabeta/CD19-depleted stem cell transplant. These receptors all stem from a child in the first two years of life with acute myeloid leukemia, due to receive a stem cell transplant.

This clonotype appeared once. Given a much more abundant clone one base away, this may be a read error. The rearrangement uses TRBV12-3 or TRBV12-4 and TRBJ1-2; D remains ambiguous. The CDR3 is 12 residues long. Trimming stripped 7 bases from V and 7 bases from J, with 13 bases between. The CDR3 protein is CASTSSHCGYTF. The CDR3 region has the DNA TGTGCCAGCACCTCCTCGCACTGTGGCTACACCTTC.

This clonotype was detected ten times or more. V is TRBV20-1 and J is TRBJ1-2; 8 positions match TRBD1. The CDR3 covers 14 residues. V lost 1 base and J lost 5; bases outside the gene matches: 6. Looked up from germline, CDR1 is DFQATT and CDR2 is SNEGSKA (reference sequence). The chain's CDR3 is CSARAATGEYGYTF. The CDR3 coding sequence is TGCAGTGCTAGAGCCGCGACAGGGGAGTATGGCTACACCTTC.

This clonotype came up many times. The chain employs TRBV20-1 and TRBJ2-3; possibly TRBD2 for D (6 bases). Germline V CDR1 and CDR2: DFQATT, SNEGSKA (reference sequence). Trimming removed 6 bases at V and 9 bases at J, with 13 bases between. The length of the CDR3 is 11 residues. The CDR3 here is CSALIRGTQYF. The DNA of the CDR3 is TGCAGTGCCCTTATACGGGGGACGCAGTATTTT.

In its sample, this clonotype was seen many times. This chain links TRBV20-1 with TRBJ1-6; no clear D. This CDR3 is built from 13 residues. The V and J ends lost 3 bases and 7 bases respectively, with 10 bases between them. The germline gives CDR1 DFQATT, CDR2 SNEGSKA (reference sequence). This CDR3 reads CSARDGYNSPLHF. In DNA form, the CDR3 reads TGCAGTGCTAGGGACGGATACAATTCACCCCTCCACTTT.

This clonotype came up many times. This chain connects TRBV18 to TRBJ2-6, with D maybe TRBD1 (6 bases). Germline CDR1 and CDR2: KGHSH and LQKENI. This CDR3 contains 17 residues. V gave up 3 bases and J gave up 3 bases, with 15 bases separating them. CDR3 amino acids: CASSPNSGVGGANVLTF. The CDR3 nucleotides read TGTGCCAGCTCACCTAATTCAGGGGTTGGTGGGGCCAACGTCCTGACTTTC.

At least ten counts were recorded for this clonotype. The rearrangement joins TRBV20-1 to TRBJ2-1; 10 nucleotides agree with TRBD2. This CDR3 is built from 15 residues. Per germline, CDR1 DFQATT and CDR2 SNEGSKA (reference sequence). V lost 3 bases and J lost 4; bases outside the gene matches: 6. The DNA for the CDR3 is TGCAGTGCTAGTCTTAGCGGGAGGCCATACAATGAGCAGTTCTTC. It encodes CSASLSGRPYNEQFF.

This clonotype has ten or more counts. As DNA, the CDR3 is TGCGCCAGCAGCTTTCCCGGGACAGGGGAAACTGAAGCTTTCTTT. Translating it yields CASSFPGTGETEAFF. The rearrangement joins TRBV5-1 to TRBJ1-1; 10 nucleotides align to TRBD1. This CDR3 region has 15 residues. Unmatched junction bases numbered 6, after V lost 2 bases and J lost 5 bases. Looked up from germline, CDR1 is SGHRS and CDR2 is YFSETQ.

This clonotype was observed many times. This chain connects TRBV20-1 to TRBJ2-1, with 7 nucleotides matching TRBD2. The CDR3 spans 10 residues. The V gene's germline CDR1 is DFQATT and CDR2 SNEGSKA (reference sequence). Written as DNA, the CDR3 is TGCACGATAGGCGGGGGTGAGCAGTTCTTC. Encoded protein: CTIGGGEQFF.

This clonotype was counted ten times or more. This chain links TRBV20-1 with TRBJ2-7; 11 bases agree with TRBD2. Trimming at V came to 3 bases and at J to 7 bases, leaving 11 bases not matched to a gene. Germline V CDR1 and CDR2: DFQATT, SNEGSKA (reference sequence). There are 15 residues in the CDR3. DNA for the CDR3: TGCAGTGCTAGTCAACTAGCGGGAGTCCCCAGAGAGCAGTACTTC. This codes for CSASQLAGVPREQYF.